This T cell receptor (beta chain) stems from a study of blood T cell repertoires in COVID-19. Looking at the study overall: The United States, Italy and Spain were the sources of the acute and convalescent COVID-19 samples. The analysed material was cDNA or gDNA that came from T cells, B-cell-depleted T cells, or PBMCs.

Per the study methods: Amplification from reference gene primers served as the basis for estimated nucleated cell counts. Generated by immunoSEQ multiplex PCR, the TCRdb table keeps only in-frame clones and is missing some. Clone size and the V and J calls come from that table; the DNA yielded D and trimming. The table lists fewer than 300,000 clones, about 83% of them singletons, with 4.5% to 7% in the top ten. The germline V gene encodes CDR1 MNHNS and CDR2 SASEGT. CDR3 length: 18 amino acids. J gave up 3 bases and V 2 bases, and 11 bases lay outside the gene matches. This clone has a handful of counts.

The receptor was isolated from a man at least 80 years old with acute or convalescent COVID-19. The sample was peripheral blood. The genes are TRBV6-1 and TRBJ1-4; 8 bases align to TRBD1. The CDR3: CASSEQGAYVPSNEKLFF. DNA of the CDR3: TGTGCCAGCAGTGAACAGGGGGCCTACGTTCCGTCTAATGAAAAACTGTTTTTT.